This TCR beta chain originates from a study of blood T cell repertoires in COVID-19 (dated by TCRdb to the early 2020s). Regarding the complete study: Collaborator samples came from the United States, Italy and Spain and covered acute and convalescent phases of COVID-19. The dataset comprised deeply sampled blood TCRbeta repertoires from subjects exposed to, actively infected with, or recovered from COVID-19. The samples were drawn from two sources: the first 160 participants of the ongoing ImmuneRACE study, and 1,000 to 1,500 subjects contributed by 6 global collaborators. The repertoires were released in a freely available public database intended as a resource for research on the immune response to SARS-CoV-2. The prospective study material was composed of cDNA or gDNA derived from T cells, B-cell-depleted T cells, or PBMCs. Sample metadata almost always included a de-identified subject ID, COVID-19 status, age in years and sex. Where HLA class I and class II types were available, the types were taken from metadata supplied by the sample provider, not from assay-based typing. The full study reports these points: The quantity of clinical and demographic metadata differed by source and by participant and was supplied without curation.

About this clone: The antigen it recognizes is unknown. No quality values exist for individual bases; no much larger clone is one base distant.

One collaborating source in Seattle enrolled patients during active infection and followed them longitudinally through the course of disease. Whole blood was collected in K2EDTA tubes by collaborating institutions according to the institutions' own protocols. Collaborator samples were shipped for TCRbeta analysis as frozen whole blood, isolated PBMCs, or DNA extracted from either sample type. The immunoSEQ Assay, a bias-controlled multiplex PCR, was used to amplify TCRbeta CDR3 regions from genomic DNA. Under the source paper's analysis protocol: The number of nucleated cells in each sample was estimated from the amplification of reference gene primers within the assay. To quantify the absolute abundance of each unique TCRbeta CDR3 rearrangement, sequence reads were collapsed and filtered. For each sample, productive Simpson clonality was calculated as the square root of Simpson's diversity index across productive rearrangements. Entries here come from immuneACCESS through TCRdb and include only in-frame sequences with V and J called. Some clones fail to appear in such tables; in the studies checked, an unresolved V gene covers under half of the shortfall, and the cause of the remainder is unknown. For V, J and clone size, that table is used; D and trimming come from the DNA. The sample contains some 290,000 clones, roughly nine tenths of them found a single time. The ten largest clonotypes hold about an eighth of the sample.

What was sequenced was peripheral blood. This receptor was obtained from a woman in her twenties or thirties with COVID-19, enrolled during active disease.

The nucleotide sequence is TGTGCCAGCATCACCGGGACAGGGGTTAACTATGGCTACACCTTC. This codes for CASITGTGVNYGYTF. The chain joins TRBV7-9 to TRBJ1-2, with 10 bases in between that match TRBD1. CDR1 is given as SEHNR and CDR2 as FQNEAQ, both from the germline V gene (reference sequence). The CDR3, cysteine through phenylalanine, is 15 amino acids long. Solely the CDR3 DNA is kept, with 45 bases framed from the first base. At the junction V is shortened by 7 bases and J by 1 base; bases outside the gene matches: 6.